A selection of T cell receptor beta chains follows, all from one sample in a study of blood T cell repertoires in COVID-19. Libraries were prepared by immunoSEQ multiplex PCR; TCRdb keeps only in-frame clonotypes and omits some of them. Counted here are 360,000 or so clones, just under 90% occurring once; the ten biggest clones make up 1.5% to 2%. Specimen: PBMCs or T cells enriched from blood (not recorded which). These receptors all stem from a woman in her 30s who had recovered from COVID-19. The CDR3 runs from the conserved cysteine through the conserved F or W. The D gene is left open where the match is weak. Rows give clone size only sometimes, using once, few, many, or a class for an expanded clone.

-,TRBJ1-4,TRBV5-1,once,TGCGCCAGCAGTGGTTTACAGACACCTAATGAAAAACTGTTTTTT,CASSGLQTPNEKLFF
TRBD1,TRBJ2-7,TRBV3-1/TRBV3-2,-,TGTGCCAGCAGCCAGGGGACAGGATACGAGCAGTACTTC,CASSQGTGYEQYF
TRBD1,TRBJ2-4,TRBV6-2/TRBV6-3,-,TGTGCCAGCAGTTACGCACCCCAAGAGGCGGACAGGTCGGGCAAAAACATTCAGTACTTC,CASSYAPQEADRSGKNIQYF
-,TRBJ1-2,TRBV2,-,TGTGCCAGCAGTGAGGGCAGGGGAACCTATGGCTACACCTTC,CASSEGRGTYGYTF
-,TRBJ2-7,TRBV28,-,TGTGCCAGCAGTCCCCCAAACCGCCGGGTCGGTCTCAGCGAGCAGTACTTC,CASSPPNRRVGLSEQYF
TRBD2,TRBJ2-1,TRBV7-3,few,TGTGCCAGCAGCTTAGCGGGGGGGCTTTCGGATGAGCAGTTCTTC,CASSLAGGLSDEQFF
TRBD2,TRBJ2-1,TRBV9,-,TGTGCCAGCAGCGTAGGGCCTAGCGGCATATACAATGAGCAGTTCTTC,CASSVGPSGIYNEQFF
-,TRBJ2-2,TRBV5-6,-,TGTGCCAGCAGGTATGGAGTGTACACCGGGGAGCTGTTTTTT,CASRYGVYTGELFF
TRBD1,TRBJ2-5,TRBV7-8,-,TGTGCCAGCAGCTTAGTCAGGGGGCGGGAAGAGACCCAGTACTTC,CASSLVRGREETQYF
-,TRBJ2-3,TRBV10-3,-,TGTGCCACGGACCCAGGGGGCACAGATACGCAGTATTTT,CATDPGGTDTQYF
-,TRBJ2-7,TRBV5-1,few,TGCGCCAGCAGCTCGTCTACAGGGATCGAGCAGTACTTC,CASSSSTGIEQYF
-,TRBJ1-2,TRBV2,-,TGTGCCAGCAGTCGAGACACCTCTAACTATGGCTACACCTTC,CASSRDTSNYGYTF
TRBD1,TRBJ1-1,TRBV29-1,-,TGCAGCGTTGAAGTCCTCGGGACAGGGATCGACCGAACCCAAGCTTTCTTT,CSVEVLGTGIDRTQAFF
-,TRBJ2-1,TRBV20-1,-,TGCAGTGGGGGCCGAGACAATGAGCAGTTCTTC,CSGGRDNEQFF
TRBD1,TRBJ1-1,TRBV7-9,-,TGTGCCAGCTCTCCGGGACAGGGGAACACTGAAGCTTTCTTT,CASSPGQGNTEAFF
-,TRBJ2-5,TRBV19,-,TGTGCCAGTAGTATTGCGGGGGCTGGGGAGACCCAGTACTTC,CASSIAGAGETQYF
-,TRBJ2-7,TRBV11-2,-,TGTGCCAGCAGCTTAGAGAGGCTGAGTGGCGAGCAGTACTTC,CASSLERLSGEQYF
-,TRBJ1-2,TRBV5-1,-,TGCGCCAGCAGCTTGGGGTCAGGCCTCCTCTATGGCTACACCTTC,CASSLGSGLLYGYTF
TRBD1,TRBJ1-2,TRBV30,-,TGTGCCTGGATACTCACAGGGGCGTATTCCTATGGCTACACCTTC,CAWILTGAYSYGYTF
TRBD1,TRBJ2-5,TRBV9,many,TGTGCCAGCAGCGGGACAGGGGGCCCAGAGACCCAGTACTTC,CASSGTGGPETQYF
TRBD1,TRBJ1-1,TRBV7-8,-,TGTGCCAGCAGCTTGGGACAGGGTGAAGCTTTCTTT,CASSLGQGEAFF
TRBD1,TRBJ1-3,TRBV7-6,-,TGTGCCAGCAGCTTATTAGTGCCGGGACAGGGAAACACCATATATTTT,CASSLLVPGQGNTIYF
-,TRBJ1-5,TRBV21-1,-,TGTGCCAGCAGCAAAGCTGACATCTTGTATCAGCCCCAGCATTTT,CASSKADILYQPQHF
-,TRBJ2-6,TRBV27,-,TGTGCCAGCAGTTTAAGAACAGGCGGAAATTCTGGGGCCAACGTCCTGACTTTC,CASSLRTGGNSGANVLTF
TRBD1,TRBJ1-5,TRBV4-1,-,TGCGCCAGCAGTCCGCTCGGGACAGGCGATCAGCCCCAGCATTTT,CASSPLGTGDQPQHF
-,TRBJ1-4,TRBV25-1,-,TGTGCCAGCAGTCCCGGTGGCAGGGGATCCGGAAAACTGTTTTTT,CASSPGGRGSGKLFF
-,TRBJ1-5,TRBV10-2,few,TGCGCCAGCAGAGCGACAGGAGTGGGCCATCAGCCCCAGCATTTT,CASRATGVGHQPQHF
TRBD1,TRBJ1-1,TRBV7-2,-,TGTGCCAGCAGCTTAGATCGGACAGGTATCACTGAAGCTTTCTTT,CASSLDRTGITEAFF
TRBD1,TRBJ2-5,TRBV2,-,TGTGCCAGCAGCGCACCCTCGGGCTTGGGACAGGGGTCACAAGAGACCCAGTACTTC,CASSAPSGLGQGSQETQYF
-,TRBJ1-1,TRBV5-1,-,TGCGCCAGCAGCTTGGCCAGTCAGGCACCCCAGACTGAAGCTTTCTTT,CASSLASQAPQTEAFF
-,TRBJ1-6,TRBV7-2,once,TGTGCCAGCAGCTTAGTACAGACAGCCCATTCACCCCTCCACTTT,CASSLVQTAHSPLHF
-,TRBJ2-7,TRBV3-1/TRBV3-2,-,TGTGCCAGCAGCCTGACGCGGGGCTCCTACGAGCAGTACTTC,CASSLTRGSYEQYF
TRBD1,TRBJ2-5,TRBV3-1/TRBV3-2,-,TGTGCCAGCAGCCACGGGACAGCCCAAGAGACCCAGTACTTC,CASSHGTAQETQYF
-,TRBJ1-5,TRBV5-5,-,TGTGCCAGCAGCCCCCAACAGGGTAATCAGCCCCAGCATTTT,CASSPQQGNQPQHF
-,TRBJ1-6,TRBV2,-,TGTGCCAGCAGTGGCAGGGCCCTCACCCTCCACTTT,CASSGRALTLHF
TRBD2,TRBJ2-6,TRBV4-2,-,TGTGCCAGCAGCCAATACACTAGCGCTGGGGCCAACGTCCTGACTTTC,CASSQYTSAGANVLTF
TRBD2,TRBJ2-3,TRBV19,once,TGTGCCAGTAGTAATAGCGGGAGCACAGATACGCAGTATTTT,CASSNSGSTDTQYF
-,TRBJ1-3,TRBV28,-,TGTGCCAGCAGCCCTCTCCGGGTTAGCTCGGGAAACACCATATATTTT,CASSPLRVSSGNTIYF
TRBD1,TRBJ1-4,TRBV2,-,TGTGCCAGCAGTTTGGACAGGGGGCAGGTTGAAAAACTGTTTTTT,CASSLDRGQVEKLFF
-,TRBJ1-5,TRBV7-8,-,TGTGCCAGCAGCTTAGTGGCGGCATATGAGAGCAATCAGCCCCAGCATTTT,CASSLVAAYESNQPQHF